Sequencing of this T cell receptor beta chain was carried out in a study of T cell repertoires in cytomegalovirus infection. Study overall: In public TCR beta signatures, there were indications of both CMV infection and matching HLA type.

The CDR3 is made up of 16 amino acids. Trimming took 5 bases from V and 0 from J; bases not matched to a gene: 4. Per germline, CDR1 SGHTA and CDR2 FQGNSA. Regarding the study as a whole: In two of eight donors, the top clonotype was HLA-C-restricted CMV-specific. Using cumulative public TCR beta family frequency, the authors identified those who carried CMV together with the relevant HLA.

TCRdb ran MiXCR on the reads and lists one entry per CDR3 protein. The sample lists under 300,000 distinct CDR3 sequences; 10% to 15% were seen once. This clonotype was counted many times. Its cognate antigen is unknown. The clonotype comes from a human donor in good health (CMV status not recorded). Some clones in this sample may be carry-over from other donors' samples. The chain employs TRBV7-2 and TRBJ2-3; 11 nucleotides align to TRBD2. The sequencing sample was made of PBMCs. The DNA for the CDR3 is TGTGCCAGCAGCCTAAGACTAGCGGGGAGCACAGATACGCAGTATTTT. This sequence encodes CASSLRLAGSTDTQYF.